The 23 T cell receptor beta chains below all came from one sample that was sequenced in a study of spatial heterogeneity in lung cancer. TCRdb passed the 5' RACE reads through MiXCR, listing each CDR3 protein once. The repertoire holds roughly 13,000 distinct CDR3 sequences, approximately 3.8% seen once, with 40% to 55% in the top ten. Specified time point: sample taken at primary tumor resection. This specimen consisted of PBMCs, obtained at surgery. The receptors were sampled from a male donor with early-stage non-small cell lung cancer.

The CDR3: CASSLGQLSPLHF. The CDR3 region has the DNA TGTGCCAGCAGCTTGGGACAGCTTTCACCCCTCCACTTT. V gene TRBV7-9 combines with J gene TRBJ1-6; 7 positions agree with TRBD1. V gave up 3 bases and J gave up 9 bases; unmatched junction bases: 2. This CDR3 is 13 amino acids long. Germline V gene data show CDR1 as SEHNR and CDR2 as FQNEAQ (reference sequence).

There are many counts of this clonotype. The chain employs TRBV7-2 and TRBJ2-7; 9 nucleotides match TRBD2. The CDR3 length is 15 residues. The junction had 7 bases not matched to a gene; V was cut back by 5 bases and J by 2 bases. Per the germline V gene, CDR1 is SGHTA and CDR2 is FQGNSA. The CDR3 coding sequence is TGTGCCAGCAGCCCCGACGCGGGAGGGCCCTACGAGCAGTACTTC. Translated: CASSPDAGGPYEQYF.

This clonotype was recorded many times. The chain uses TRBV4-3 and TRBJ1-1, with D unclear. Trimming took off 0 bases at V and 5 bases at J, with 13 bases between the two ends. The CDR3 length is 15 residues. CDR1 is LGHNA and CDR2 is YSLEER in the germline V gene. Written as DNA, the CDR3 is TGCGCCAGCAGCCAAGACCGGGGAAAGGAGACTGAAGCTTTCTTT. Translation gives CASSQDRGKETEAFF.

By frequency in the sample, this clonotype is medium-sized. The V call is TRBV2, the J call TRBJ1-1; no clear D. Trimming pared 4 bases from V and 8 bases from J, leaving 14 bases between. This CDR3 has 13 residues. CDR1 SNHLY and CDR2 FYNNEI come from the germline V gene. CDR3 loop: CASSAGPGWEAFF. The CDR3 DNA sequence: TGTGCCAGCAGTGCCGGTCCGGGTTGGGAAGCTTTCTTT.

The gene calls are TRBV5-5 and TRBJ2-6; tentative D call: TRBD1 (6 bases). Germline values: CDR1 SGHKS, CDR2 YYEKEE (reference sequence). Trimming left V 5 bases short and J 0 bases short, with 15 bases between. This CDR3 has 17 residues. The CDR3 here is CASSSGTLSSGANVLTF. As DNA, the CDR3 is TGTGCCAGCAGTTCCGGGACACTGAGCTCTGGGGCCAACGTCCTGACTTTC.

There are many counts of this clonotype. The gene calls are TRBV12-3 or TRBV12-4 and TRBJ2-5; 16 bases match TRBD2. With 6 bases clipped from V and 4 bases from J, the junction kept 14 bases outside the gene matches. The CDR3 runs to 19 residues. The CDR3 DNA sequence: TGTGCCAGCAGCCCCGATCCGGGACTAGCGGGAGGGGGCGGAGAGACCCAGTACTTC. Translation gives CASSPDPGLAGGGGETQYF.

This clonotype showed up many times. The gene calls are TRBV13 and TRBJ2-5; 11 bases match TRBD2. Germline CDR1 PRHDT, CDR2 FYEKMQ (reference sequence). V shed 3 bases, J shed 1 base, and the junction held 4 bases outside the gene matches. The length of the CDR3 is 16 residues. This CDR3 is CASSFRLAGLQETQYF. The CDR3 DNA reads TGTGCCAGCAGCTTCCGACTAGCGGGACTCCAAGAGACCCAGTACTTC.

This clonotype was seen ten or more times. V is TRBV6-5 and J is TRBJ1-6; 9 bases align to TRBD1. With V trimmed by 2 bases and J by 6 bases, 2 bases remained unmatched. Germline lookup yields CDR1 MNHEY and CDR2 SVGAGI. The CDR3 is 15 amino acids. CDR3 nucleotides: TGTGCCAGCAGTTACACGGGACAGGGTAATTCACCCCTCCACTTT. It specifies CASSYTGQGNSPLHF.

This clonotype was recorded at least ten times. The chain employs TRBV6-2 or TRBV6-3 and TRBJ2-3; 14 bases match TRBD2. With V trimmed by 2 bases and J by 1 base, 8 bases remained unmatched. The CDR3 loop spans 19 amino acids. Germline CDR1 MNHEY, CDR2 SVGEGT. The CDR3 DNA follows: TGTGCCAGCAGTTACCCCGGACTAGCGGGAGGAATACGCACAGATACGCAGTATTTT. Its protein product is CASSYPGLAGGIRTDTQYF.

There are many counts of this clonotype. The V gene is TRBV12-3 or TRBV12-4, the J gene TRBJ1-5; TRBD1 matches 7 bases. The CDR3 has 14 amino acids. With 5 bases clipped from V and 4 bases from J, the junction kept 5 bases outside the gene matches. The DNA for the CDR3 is TGTGCCAGCAGTATCCGGGACAGAAATCAGCCCCAGCATTTT. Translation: CASSIRDRNQPQHF.

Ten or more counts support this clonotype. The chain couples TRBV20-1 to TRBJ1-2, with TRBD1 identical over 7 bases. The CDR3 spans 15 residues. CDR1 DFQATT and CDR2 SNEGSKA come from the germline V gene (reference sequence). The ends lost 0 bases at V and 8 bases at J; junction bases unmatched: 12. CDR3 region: CSARDPRTGWDGYTF. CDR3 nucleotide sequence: TGCAGTGCTAGAGATCCCCGGACAGGATGGGACGGCTACACCTTC.

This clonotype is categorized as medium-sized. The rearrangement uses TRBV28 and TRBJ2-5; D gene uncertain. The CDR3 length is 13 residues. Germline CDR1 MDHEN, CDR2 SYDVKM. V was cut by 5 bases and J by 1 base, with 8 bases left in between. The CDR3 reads CASSPGSQETQYF. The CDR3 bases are TGTGCCAGCAGTCCAGGATCCCAAGAGACCCAGTACTTC.

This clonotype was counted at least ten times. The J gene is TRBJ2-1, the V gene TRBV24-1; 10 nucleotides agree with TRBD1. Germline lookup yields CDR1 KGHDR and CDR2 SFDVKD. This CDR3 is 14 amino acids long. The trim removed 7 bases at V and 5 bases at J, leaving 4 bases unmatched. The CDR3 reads CATRRQGADNEQFF. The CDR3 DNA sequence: TGTGCCACCAGACGACAGGGGGCCGACAATGAGCAGTTCTTC.

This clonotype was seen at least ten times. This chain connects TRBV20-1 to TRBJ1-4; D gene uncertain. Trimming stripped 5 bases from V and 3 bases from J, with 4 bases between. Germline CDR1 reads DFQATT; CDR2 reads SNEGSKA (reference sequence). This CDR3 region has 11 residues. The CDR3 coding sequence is TGCAGTGCTTTGTCTAATGAAAAACTGTTTTTT. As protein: CSALSNEKLFF.

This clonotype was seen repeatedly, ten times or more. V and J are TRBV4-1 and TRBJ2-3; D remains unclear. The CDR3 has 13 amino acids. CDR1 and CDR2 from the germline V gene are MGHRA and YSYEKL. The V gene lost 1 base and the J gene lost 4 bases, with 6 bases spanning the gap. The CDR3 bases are TGCGCCAGCAGCCAAGGACTCCCAGATACGCAGTATTTT. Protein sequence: CASSQGLPDTQYF.

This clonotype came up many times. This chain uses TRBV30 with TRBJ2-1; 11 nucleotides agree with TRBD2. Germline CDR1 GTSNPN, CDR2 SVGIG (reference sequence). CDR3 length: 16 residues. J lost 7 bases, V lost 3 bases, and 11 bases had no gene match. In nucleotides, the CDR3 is TGTGCCTGGAGGGGGAATAGCGGGAGGGCATGGAATGAGCAGTTCTTC. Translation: CAWRGNSGRAWNEQFF.

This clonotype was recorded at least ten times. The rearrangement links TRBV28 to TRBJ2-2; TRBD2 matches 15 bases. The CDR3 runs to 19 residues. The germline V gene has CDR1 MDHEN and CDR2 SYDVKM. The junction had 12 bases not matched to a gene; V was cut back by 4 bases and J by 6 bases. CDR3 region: CASSSSGTSGRSGAGELFF. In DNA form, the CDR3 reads TGTGCCAGCAGTTCGTCCGGGACTAGCGGGAGGAGTGGCGCCGGGGAGCTGTTTTTT.

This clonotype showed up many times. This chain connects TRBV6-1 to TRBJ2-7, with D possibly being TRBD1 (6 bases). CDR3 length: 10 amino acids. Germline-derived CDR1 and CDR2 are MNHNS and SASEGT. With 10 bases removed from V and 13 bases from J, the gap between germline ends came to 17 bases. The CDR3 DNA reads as TGTGCCATCGGCCGGGGCAGGGGATACTTC. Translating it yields CAIGRGRGYF.

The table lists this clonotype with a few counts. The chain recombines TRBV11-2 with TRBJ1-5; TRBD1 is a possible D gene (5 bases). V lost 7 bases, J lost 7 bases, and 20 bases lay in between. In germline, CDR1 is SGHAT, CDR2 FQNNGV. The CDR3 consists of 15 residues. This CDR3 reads CASIRDYLVDQPQHF. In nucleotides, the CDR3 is TGTGCCAGCATCCGGGACTATCTTGTAGACCAGCCCCAGCATTTT.

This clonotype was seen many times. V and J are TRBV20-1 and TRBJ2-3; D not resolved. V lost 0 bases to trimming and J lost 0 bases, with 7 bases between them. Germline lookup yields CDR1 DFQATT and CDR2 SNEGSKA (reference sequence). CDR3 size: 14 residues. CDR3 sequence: CSARDVSSTDTQYF. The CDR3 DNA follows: TGCAGTGCTAGAGATGTGTCTAGCACAGATACGCAGTATTTT.

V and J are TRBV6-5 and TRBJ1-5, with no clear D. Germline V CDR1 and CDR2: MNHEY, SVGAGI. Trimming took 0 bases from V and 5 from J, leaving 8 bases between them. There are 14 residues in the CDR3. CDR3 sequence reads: CASSYSIQDQPQHF. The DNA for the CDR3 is TGTGCCAGCAGTTACTCCATCCAGGATCAGCCCCAGCATTTT.

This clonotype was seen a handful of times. As DNA, the CDR3 is TGTGCCAGCACCGCTTGGGGACTAGCAGCCCTCGGGACGGGAACCGGGGAGCTGTTTTTT. Its translation is CASTAWGLAALGTGTGELFF. This chain joins TRBV11-2 and TRBJ2-2; TRBD2 matches 9 bases. CDR1 is SGHAT, CDR2 FQNNGV, per germline. The CDR3 length is 20 residues. Unmatched junction bases numbered 23, after V lost 7 bases and J lost 5 bases.

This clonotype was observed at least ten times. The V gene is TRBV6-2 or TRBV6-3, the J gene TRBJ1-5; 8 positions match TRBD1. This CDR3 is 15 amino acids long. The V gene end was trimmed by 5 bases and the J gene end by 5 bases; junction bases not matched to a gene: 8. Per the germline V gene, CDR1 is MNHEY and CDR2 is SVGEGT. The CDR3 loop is CASSTQGAPDQPQHF. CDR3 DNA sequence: TGTGCCAGCAGTACCCAGGGGGCTCCTGATCAGCCCCAGCATTTT.